These 5 T cell receptor beta chains came from one sample sequenced in a study of blood T cell repertoires in COVID-19 (dated by TCRdb to about 2020). The library was generated by the immunoSEQ multiplex PCR assay. TCRdb took this table from immuneACCESS and kept in-frame rearrangements with V and J called. Such tables lack part of the clones; where checked against another copy, unresolved V genes explain under half of the gap, and the rest is unexplained. This sample comprises about 120,000 clones, about 85% of them detected only once. The leading ten clones occupy approximately 12% of the sample. The sample taken for sequencing was peripheral blood. These receptors originate from a man aged 55 to 70 with acute or convalescent COVID-19.

This chain uses TRBV6-5 with TRBJ1-3; D not resolved. There are 13 residues in the CDR3. The germline V and J ends were trimmed by 10 bases and 4 bases, with 14 bases remaining between them. CDR1 MNHEY and CDR2 SVGAGI come from the germline V gene. The CDR3, as DNA: TGTGCCACGACCGAGGTAGCAGGAAACACCATATATTTT. As protein: CATTEVAGNTIYF.

This clone was seen only a few times. This chain joins TRBV28 and TRBJ2-7; 8 positions agree with TRBD2. Germline CDR1 is MDHEN and CDR2 is SYDVKM. The V gene end was trimmed by 5 bases and the J gene end by 6 bases; junction bases not matched to a gene: 15. The CDR3 loop spans 16 amino acids. CDR3: CASSPSRGRLASEQYF. The DNA of the CDR3 is TGTGCCAGCAGTCCGTCCCGGGGGAGACTAGCGTCCGAGCAGTACTTC.

The gene calls are TRBV6-1 and TRBJ2-5, with TRBD1 matching over 8 bases. V lost 3 bases to trimming and J lost 5 bases; unmatched junction nucleotides: 8. CDR1 is MNHNS, CDR2 SASEGT, per germline. This CDR3 contains 15 residues. CDR3 in amino acids: CASSDQDRGRETQYF. The CDR3 DNA is TGTGCCAGCAGTGACCAAGACAGGGGTCGGGAGACCCAGTACTTC.

The chain links TRBV27 to TRBJ2-2, with 8 bases fitting TRBD2. The CDR3 runs 15 residues. Per the germline V gene, CDR1 is MNHEY and CDR2 is SMNVEV (reference sequence). The J segment lost 4 bases and the V segment lost 3 bases, leaving 4 bases of the junction unmatched. The chain's CDR3 is CASSFYREGTGELFF. The DNA for the CDR3 is TGTGCCAGCAGTTTCTACCGGGAGGGCACCGGGGAGCTGTTTTTT.

V and J are TRBV5-1 and TRBJ2-7; 9 bases match TRBD1. In germline, CDR1 is SGHRS, CDR2 YFSETQ. The CDR3 consists of 16 residues. The V gene end was trimmed by 0 bases and the J gene end by 2 bases; junction bases not matched to a gene: 6. The CDR3, as DNA: TGCGCCAGCAGCTTGGAACCGGGACAGGGAGCCTACGAGCAGTACTTC. It translates to CASSLEPGQGAYEQYF.